The 10 T cell receptor beta chains below were found in one sample sequenced in a study of tumor-infiltrating lymphocytes in primary liver carcinoma. Making TCR beta cDNA involved around 540 ng total RNA and a constant-region primer. Construction of TCR beta libraries relied on three successive nested multiplex PCR rounds employing slightly modified ARM-PCR. The study ran its first two PCR rounds for roughly 11 cycles each, using TRBV1-TRBV30 forward primers and a C-beta reverse primer. TCRdb analysed the multiplex PCR reads with MiXCR anew, one entry per CDR3 protein. This repertoire shows fewer than 350,000 distinct CDR3 sequences, about 60% found once; its top ten account for approximately 9%. RNA was extracted from whole blood without cell sorting, alongside germline DNA. What was sequenced was peripheral blood. Source of these receptors: a man aged 40-49 years with primary liver carcinoma and hepatitis B virus infection.

The chain is built from TRBV11-2 and TRBJ1-5; D possibly corresponds to TRBD1 (6 bases). Germline loops: CDR1 SGHAT, CDR2 FQNNGV. The CDR3 consists of 14 residues. V dropped 8 bases and J dropped 9 bases, with 20 bases sitting between them. The DNA of the CDR3 is TGTGCCAGCGGCTCCGACAGGTCTCGCTGGCCCCAGCATTTT. This encodes CASGSDRSRWPQHF.

Turning to this clonotype: Since a much larger clone is just one base distant, this may be a read error. The chain joins TRBV4-2 to TRBJ2-3; 8 bases line up with TRBD2. Germline CDR1 reads LGHNA; CDR2 reads YNFKEQ. The V gene end was trimmed by 1 base and the J gene end by 3 bases; junction bases not matched to a gene: 6. The CDR3 is made up of 16 amino acids. CDR3 DNA sequence: TGTGCCAGCAGCCAAGTGGGAGCGGGAGTGACAGATACGCAGTATTTT. It encodes CASSQVGAGVTDTQYF.

In the case of this clonotype: This may be a read error: a much more frequent sequence differs by one nucleotide. This chain joins TRBV6-5 and TRBJ1-6; 7 bases are shared with TRBD1. The CDR3 runs 16 residues. Germline V gene sequence: CDR1 MNHEY, CDR2 SVGAGI. The J segment lost 6 bases and the V segment lost 2 bases, leaving 7 bases of the junction unmatched. CDR3 sequence: CASSYDRDVVNSPLHF. The CDR3 DNA reads as TGTGCCAGCAGTTACGACAGGGATGTGGTTAATTCACCCCTCCACTTT.

The chain employs TRBV5-4 and TRBJ2-1; 8 bases match TRBD2. This CDR3 comprises 15 residues. Trimming took 4 bases from V and 3 from J; bases not matched to a gene: 6. Germline V lookup: CDR1 SGHNT, CDR2 YYREEE (reference sequence). The CDR3 coding sequence is TGTGCCAGCAGCAAAAGCGGGAGAGACTACAATGAGCAGTTCTTC. Encoded protein: CASSKSGRDYNEQFF.

This clonotype was recorded only once. This may come from a read error, since a much larger clone is one base off. This chain joins TRBV6-5 and TRBJ2-6, with D tentatively TRBD2 (6 bases). The V gene's germline CDR1 is MNHEY and CDR2 SVGAGI. This CDR3 comprises 13 residues. V dropped 8 bases and J dropped 6 bases, with 11 bases sitting between them. The CDR3 DNA reads TGTGCCAGCCGGGGGAATGAGGCCAACGTCCTGACTTTC. It translates to CASRGNEANVLTF.

A note on this clonotype: A much more abundant neighbour one base away suggests this may be a read error. The chain combines TRBV6-1 with TRBJ2-2, with a possible D match to TRBD1 (5 bases). Deletions cut 1 base from V and 6 bases from J, with 9 bases between. This CDR3 has 14 residues. Germline V gives CDR1 MNHNS, CDR2 SASEGT. This chain's CDR3 is CASSEETVPGELFF. The CDR3 coding sequence is TGTGCCAGCAGTGAAGAGACAGTACCCGGGGAGCTGTTTTTT.

This clonotype showed up many times. The J gene is TRBJ1-2, the V gene TRBV5-4, with D hard to call. Germline-derived CDR1 and CDR2 are SGHNT and YYREEE (reference sequence). The CDR3 is made up of 13 amino acids. Between the trimmed V and J ends, which lost 0 bases and 2 bases, there was a span of 5 bases. The CDR3 loop is CASSLDGNYGYTF. Here the CDR3 DNA reads TGTGCCAGCAGCTTGGACGGGAACTATGGCTACACCTTC.

In the case of this clonotype: One junction end does not reproduce the germline sequence, and a read error may be involved. This chain connects TRBV6-5 to TRBJ1-2; D may be TRBD1 (5 bases). Per the germline V gene, CDR1 is MNHEY and CDR2 is SVGAGI. This CDR3 spans 16 amino acids. The CDR3 protein is CVSSYLIAGNIYGYTF. For the CDR3, the DNA is TGTGTCAGCAGTTATTTGATCGCAGGGAACATCTATGGCTACACCTTC.

As concerns this clonotype: An end of the junction does not agree with germline; a read error may underlie this. The V call is TRBV11-2, the J call TRBJ2-3; D might be TRBD1 or TRBD2, each matching 5 bases. This CDR3 region has 17 residues. Per germline, CDR1 SGHAT and CDR2 FQNNGV. The CDR3 nucleotides are TGTGCCCGCAGCTCCGGTGGGGGAGCCCCCTGCGCAGATACGCAGTATTTT. Residues: CARSSGGGAPCADTQYF.

For this clonotype: Lacking the conserved final phenylalanine or tryptophan, this CDR3 likely reflects a read error. J is TRBJ2-1 and V is TRBV29-1; TRBD1 is a possible D gene (6 bases). The germline V gene has CDR1 SQVTM and CDR2 ANQGSEA. This CDR3 is 15 amino acids long. Trimming cost V 2 bases and J 4 bases, with 15 bases left between them. This CDR3 reads CSVEQQGRGYNEQFS. In DNA form, the CDR3 reads TGCAGCGTTGAACAACAGGGAAGGGGGTACAATGAGCAGTTCTCC.